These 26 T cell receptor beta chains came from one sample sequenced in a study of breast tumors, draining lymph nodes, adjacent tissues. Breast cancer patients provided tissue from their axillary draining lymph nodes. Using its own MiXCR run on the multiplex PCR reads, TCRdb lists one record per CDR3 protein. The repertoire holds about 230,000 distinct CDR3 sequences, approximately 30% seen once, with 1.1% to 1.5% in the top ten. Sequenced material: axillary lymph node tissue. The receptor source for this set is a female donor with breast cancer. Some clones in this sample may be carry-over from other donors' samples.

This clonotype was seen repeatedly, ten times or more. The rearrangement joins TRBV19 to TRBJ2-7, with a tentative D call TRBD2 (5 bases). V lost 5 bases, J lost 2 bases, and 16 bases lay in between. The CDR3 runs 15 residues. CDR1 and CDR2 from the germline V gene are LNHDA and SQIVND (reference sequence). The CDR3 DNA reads TGTGCCAGTAGTCTCCTCCGGGGAGCGACCTACGAGCAGTACTTC. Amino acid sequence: CASSLLRGATYEQYF.

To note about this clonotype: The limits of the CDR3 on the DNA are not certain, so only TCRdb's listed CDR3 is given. The CDR3 protein is CASSFYICSANTAGLYNEQFF. The genes are TRBV11-2 and TRBJ2-1; TRBD2, the table's D call, lacks a check against the DNA. CDR1 is SGHAT and CDR2 is FQNNGV in the germline V gene. From its first to its last residue, the CDR3 has 21 amino acids.

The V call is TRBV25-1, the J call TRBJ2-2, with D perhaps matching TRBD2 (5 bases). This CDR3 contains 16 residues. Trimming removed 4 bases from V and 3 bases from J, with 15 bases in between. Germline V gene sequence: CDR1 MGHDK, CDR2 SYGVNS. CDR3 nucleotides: TGTGCCAGCAGTGCTAGAGGCACAGCGGACACCGGGGAGCTGTTTTTT. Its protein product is CASSARGTADTGELFF.

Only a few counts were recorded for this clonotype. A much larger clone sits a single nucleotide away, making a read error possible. The CDR3 sequence: CASSFRSSAVGGETQYF. The CDR3 DNA sequence: TGTGCCAGCAGCTTTAGGAGTAGCGCGGTAGGGGGAGAGACCCAGTACTTC. This rearrangement joins TRBV11-2 to TRBJ2-5; tentative D call: TRBD1 (6 bases). Germline values: CDR1 SGHAT, CDR2 FQNNGV. The CDR3 is 17 amino acids. The ends were cut back, 3 bases at V and 4 bases at J, with 21 bases in the middle.

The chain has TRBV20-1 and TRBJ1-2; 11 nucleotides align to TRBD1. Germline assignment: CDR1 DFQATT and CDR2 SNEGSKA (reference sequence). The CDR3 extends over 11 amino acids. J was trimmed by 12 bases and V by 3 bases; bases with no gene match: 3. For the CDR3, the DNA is TGCAGTGCTAGTGGGACAGGGGGAAACACCTTC. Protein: CSASGTGGNTF.

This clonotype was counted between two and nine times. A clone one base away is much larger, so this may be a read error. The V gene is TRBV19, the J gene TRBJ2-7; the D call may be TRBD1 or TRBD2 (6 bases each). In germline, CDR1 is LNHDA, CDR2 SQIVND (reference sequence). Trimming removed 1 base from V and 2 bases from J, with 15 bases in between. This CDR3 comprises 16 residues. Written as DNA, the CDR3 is TGTGCCAGTAGTATAGGAGGGGGGTCCCTCCCCTACGAGCAGTACTTC. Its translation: CASSIGGGSLPYEQYF.

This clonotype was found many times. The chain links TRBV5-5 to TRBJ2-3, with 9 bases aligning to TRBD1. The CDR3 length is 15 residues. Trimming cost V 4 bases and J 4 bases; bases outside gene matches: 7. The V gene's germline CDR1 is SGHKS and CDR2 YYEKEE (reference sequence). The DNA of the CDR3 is TGTGCCAGCAGCGGAACAGGGGGCGTCCCAGATACGCAGTATTTT. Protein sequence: CASSGTGGVPDTQYF. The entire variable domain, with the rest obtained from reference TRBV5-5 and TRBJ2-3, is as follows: DAGVTQSPTHLIKTRGQQVTLRCSPISGHKSVSWYQQVLGQGPQFIFQYYEKEERGRGNFPDRFSARQFPNYSSELNVNALLLGDSALYLCASSGTGGVPDTQYFGPGTRLTVL.

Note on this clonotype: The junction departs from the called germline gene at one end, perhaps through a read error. The CDR3 sequence: CSVAQGGGNGQVF. The CDR3 DNA follows: TGCAGCGTTGCACAGGGAGGGGGCAATGGACAGGTCTTC. V gene TRBV29-1 combines with J gene TRBJ2-1; either TRBD1 or TRBD2 may fit D (7 bases each). CDR1 is SQVTM, CDR2 ANQGSEA, per germline. The CDR3 has 13 amino acids.

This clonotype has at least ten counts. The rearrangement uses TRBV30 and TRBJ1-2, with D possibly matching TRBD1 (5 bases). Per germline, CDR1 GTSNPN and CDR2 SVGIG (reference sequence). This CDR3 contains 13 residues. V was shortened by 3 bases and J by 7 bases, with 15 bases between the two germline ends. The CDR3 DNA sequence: TGTGCCTGGAGGGGGGGTAGACTTGGTGGCTACACCTTC. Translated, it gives CAWRGGRLGGYTF.

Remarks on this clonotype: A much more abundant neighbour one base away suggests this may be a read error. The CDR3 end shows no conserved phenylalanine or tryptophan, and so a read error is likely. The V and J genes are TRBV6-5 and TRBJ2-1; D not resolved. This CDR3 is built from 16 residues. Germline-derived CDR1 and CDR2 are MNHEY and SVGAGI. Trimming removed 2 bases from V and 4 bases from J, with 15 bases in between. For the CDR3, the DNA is TGTGCCAGCAGTTACGCGCCAGGAGCCCTATACAATGAGCAGTTCCTC. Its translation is CASSYAPGALYNEQFL.

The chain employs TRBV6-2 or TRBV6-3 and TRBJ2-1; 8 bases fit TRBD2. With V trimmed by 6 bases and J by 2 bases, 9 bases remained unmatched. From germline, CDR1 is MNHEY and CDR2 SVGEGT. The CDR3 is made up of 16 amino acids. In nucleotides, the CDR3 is TGTGCCAGCAGACGCCGTAGCGGGATCCCCTACAATGAGCAGTTCTTC. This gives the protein CASRRRSGIPYNEQFF.

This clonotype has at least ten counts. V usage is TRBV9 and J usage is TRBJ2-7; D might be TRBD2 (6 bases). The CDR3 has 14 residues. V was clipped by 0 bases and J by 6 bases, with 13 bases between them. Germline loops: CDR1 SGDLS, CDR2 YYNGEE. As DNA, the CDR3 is TGTGCCAGCAGCGTAGCTCCGGGGGAAGGCGAGCAGTACTTC. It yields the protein CASSVAPGEGEQYF. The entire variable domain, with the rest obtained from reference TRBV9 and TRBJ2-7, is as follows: DSGVTQTPKHLITATGQRVTLRCSPRSGDLSVYWYQQSLDQGLQFLIQYYNGEERAKGNILERFSAQQFPDLHSELNLSSLELGDSALYFCASSVAPGEGEQYFGPGTRLTVT.

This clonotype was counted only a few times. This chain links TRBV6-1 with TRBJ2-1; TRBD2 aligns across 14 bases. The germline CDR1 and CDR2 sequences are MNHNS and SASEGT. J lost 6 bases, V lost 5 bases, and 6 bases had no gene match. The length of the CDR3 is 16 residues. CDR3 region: CASSHGTSGRGNEQFF. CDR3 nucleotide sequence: TGTGCCAGCAGTCACGGGACTAGCGGGAGAGGCAATGAGCAGTTCTTC.

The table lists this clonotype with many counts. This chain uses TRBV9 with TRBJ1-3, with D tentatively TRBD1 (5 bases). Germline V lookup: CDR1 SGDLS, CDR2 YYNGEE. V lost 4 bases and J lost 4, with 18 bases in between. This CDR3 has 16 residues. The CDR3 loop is CASSPWGSGAGNTIYF. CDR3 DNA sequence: TGTGCCAGCAGCCCCTGGGGCAGTGGGGCAGGAAACACCATATATTTT.

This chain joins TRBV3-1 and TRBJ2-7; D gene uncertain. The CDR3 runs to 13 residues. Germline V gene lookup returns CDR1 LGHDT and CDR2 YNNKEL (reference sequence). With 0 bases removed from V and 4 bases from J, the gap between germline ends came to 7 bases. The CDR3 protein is CASSQDGGYEQYF. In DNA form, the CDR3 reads TGTGCCAGCAGCCAAGACGGCGGTTACGAGCAGTACTTC.

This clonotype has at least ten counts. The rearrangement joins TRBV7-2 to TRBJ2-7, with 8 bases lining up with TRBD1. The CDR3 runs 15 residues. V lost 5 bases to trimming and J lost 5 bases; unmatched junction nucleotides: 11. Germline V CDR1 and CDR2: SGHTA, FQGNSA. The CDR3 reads CASSIRTGSLHEQYF. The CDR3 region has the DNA TGTGCCAGCAGCATCAGGACAGGGAGCTTGCACGAGCAGTACTTC.

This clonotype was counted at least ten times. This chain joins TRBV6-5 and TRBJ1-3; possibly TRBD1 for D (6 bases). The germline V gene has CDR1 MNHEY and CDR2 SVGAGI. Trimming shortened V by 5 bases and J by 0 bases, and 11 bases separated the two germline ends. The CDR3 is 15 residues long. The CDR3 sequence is CASSPDRSSGNTIYF. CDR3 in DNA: TGTGCCAGCAGTCCCGACAGGAGCTCTGGAAACACCATATATTTT.

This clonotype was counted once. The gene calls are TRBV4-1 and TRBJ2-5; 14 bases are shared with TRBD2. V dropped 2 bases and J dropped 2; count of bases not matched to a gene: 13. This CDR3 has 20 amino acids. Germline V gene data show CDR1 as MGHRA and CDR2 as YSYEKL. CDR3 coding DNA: TGCGCCAGCAGCCAACCCGGGACTAGCGGGAGAAGATATACGCAAGAGACCCAGTACTTC. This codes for CASSQPGTSGRRYTQETQYF.

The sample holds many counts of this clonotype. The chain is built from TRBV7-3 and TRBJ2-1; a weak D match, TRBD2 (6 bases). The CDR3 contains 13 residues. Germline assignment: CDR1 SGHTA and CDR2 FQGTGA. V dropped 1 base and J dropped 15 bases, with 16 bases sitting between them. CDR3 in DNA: TGTGCCAGCAGCTTAATGTCGGAGGGGCGTCGGTTCTTC. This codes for CASSLMSEGRRFF.

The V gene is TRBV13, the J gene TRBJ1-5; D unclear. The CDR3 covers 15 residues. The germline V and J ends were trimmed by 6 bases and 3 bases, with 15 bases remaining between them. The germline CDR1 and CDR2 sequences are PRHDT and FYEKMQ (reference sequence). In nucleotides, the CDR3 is TGTGCCAGCAGTTTACGGCAGCCTATCAATCAGCCCCAGCATTTT. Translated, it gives CASSLRQPINQPQHF.

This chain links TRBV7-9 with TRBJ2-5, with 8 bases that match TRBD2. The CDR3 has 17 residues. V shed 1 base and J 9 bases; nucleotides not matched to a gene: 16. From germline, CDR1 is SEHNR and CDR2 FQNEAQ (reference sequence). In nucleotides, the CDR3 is TGTGCCAGCAGCTTAGGTAGCGGGGCCCCCCTAGGGGAGCCCCAGTACTTC. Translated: CASSLGSGAPLGEPQYF. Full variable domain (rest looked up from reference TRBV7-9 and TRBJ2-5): DTGVSQNPRHKITKRGQNVTFRCDPISEHNRLYWYRQTLGQGPEFLTYFQNEAQLEKSRLLSDRFSAERPKGSFSTLEIQRTEQGDSAMYLCASSLGSGAPLGEPQYFGPGTRLLVL.

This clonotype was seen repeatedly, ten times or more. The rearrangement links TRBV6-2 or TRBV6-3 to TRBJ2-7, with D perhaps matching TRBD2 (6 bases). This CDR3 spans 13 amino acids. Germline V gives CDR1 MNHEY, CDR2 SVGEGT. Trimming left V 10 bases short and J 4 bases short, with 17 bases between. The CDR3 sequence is CAISGTYRYEQYF. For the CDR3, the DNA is TGTGCCATCTCCGGGACTTATCGGTACGAGCAGTACTTC.

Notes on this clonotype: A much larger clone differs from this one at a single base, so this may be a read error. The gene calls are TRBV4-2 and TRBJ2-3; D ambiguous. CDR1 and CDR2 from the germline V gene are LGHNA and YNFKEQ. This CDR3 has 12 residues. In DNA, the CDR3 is TGTGCCAGCGGCCAAGTTTTCGGTACGCAGTATTTT. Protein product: CASGQVFGTQYF.

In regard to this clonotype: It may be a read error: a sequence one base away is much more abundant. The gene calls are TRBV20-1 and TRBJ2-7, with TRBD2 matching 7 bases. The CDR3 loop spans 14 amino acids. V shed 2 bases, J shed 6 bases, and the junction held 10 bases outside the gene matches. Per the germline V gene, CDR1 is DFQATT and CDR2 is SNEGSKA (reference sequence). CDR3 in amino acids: CSARRREPPSEQYF. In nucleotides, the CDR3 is TGCAGTGCTAGAAGGCGGGAGCCCCCCTCCGAGCAGTACTTC.

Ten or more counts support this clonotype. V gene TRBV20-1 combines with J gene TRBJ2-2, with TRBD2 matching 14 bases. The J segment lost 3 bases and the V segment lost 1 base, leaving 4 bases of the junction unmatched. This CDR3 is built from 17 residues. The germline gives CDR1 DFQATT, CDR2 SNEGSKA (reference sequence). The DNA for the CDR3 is TGCAGTGCTAGAGGACTAGCGGGAGGGCCGTACACCGGGGAGCTGTTTTTT. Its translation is CSARGLAGGPYTGELFF.

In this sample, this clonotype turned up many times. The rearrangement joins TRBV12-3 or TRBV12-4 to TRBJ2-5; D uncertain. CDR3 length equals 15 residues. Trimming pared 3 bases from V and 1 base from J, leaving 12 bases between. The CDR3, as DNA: TGTGCCAGCAGTTTCCGTTTAAACACCCAAGAGACCCAGTACTTC. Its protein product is CASSFRLNTQETQYF.